A single sample is the source of the 14 T cell receptor beta chains below, sequenced in a study of T cell changes during pregnancy in multiple sclerosis. The protocol was immunoSEQ multiplex PCR, while the TCRdb copy is restricted to in-frame clones and leaves out a portion. Altogether more than 25,000 clones are present, about 89% being singletons, with the ten largest covering around 10%. The source material was CD8+ T cells from peripheral blood mononuclear cells, sampled in the third trimester of pregnancy. These receptors all come from a female donor with multiple sclerosis, enrolled in a pregnancy study.

The J gene is TRBJ1-6, the V gene TRBV2; a possible D gene is TRBD1 (6 bases). This CDR3 is 14 amino acids long. Trimming shortened V by 5 bases and J by 4 bases, and 9 bases separated the two germline ends. Per germline, CDR1 SNHLY and CDR2 FYNNEI. The CDR3 spells CASSRDTYNSPLHF. The CDR3 DNA is TGTGCCAGCAGTCGGGACACTTATAATTCACCCCTCCACTTT.

V and J are TRBV4-1 and TRBJ1-5, with TRBD1 matching 10 bases. From germline, CDR1 is MGHRA and CDR2 YSYEKL. The CDR3 runs 16 residues. V shed 1 base, J shed 7 bases, and the junction held 7 bases outside the gene matches. This CDR3 is CASSQAGQGWRQPQHF. The CDR3 coding sequence is TGCGCCAGCAGCCAAGCGGGACAGGGGTGGCGACAGCCCCAGCATTTT.

The chain carries TRBV2 and TRBJ2-3; 8 nucleotides line up with TRBD1. This CDR3 region has 15 residues. Losses at the gene ends were 4 bases for V and 1 base for J; bases not matched to a gene: 4. Germline values: CDR1 SNHLY, CDR2 FYNNEI. The CDR3 DNA is TGTGCCAGCAGTGCCGGACAGGGCGGCACAGATACGCAGTATTTT. This sequence encodes CASSAGQGGTDTQYF.

V is TRBV2 and J is TRBJ2-5, with a possible D match to TRBD2 (5 bases). With 0 bases removed from V and 4 bases from J, the gap between germline ends came to 15 bases. Germline lookup yields CDR1 SNHLY and CDR2 FYNNEI. The CDR3 spans 16 residues. The CDR3 loop reads CASSEASFGVAETQYF. The CDR3 bases are TGTGCCAGCAGTGAAGCGTCATTCGGGGTGGCAGAGACCCAGTACTTC.

This chain connects TRBV27 to TRBJ1-5; D is possibly TRBD1 (6 bases). With 5 bases removed from V and 1 base from J, the gap between germline ends came to 6 bases. Germline V CDR1 and CDR2: MNHEY, SMNVEV (reference sequence). The CDR3 consists of 13 residues. Written as DNA, the CDR3 is TGTGCCAGCAGTACAGGGAGCAATCAGCCCCAGCATTTT. Translation gives CASSTGSNQPQHF.

The chain carries TRBV7-8 and TRBJ2-7; 9 positions agree with TRBD2. With 5 bases clipped from V and 4 bases from J, the junction kept 9 bases outside the gene matches. CDR1 and CDR2 from the germline V gene are SGHVS and FQNEAQ. The CDR3 has 15 residues. CDR3: CASSRGGTSPYEQYF. The CDR3 DNA reads as TGTGCCAGCAGCCGGGGGGGGACTAGCCCTTACGAGCAGTACTTC.

This clone was observed a few times. This rearrangement joins TRBV27 to TRBJ1-1; 7 nucleotides line up with TRBD1. Germline V gene data show CDR1 as MNHEY and CDR2 as SMNVEV (reference sequence). Losses at the gene ends were 5 bases for V and 5 bases for J; bases not matched to a gene: 8. This CDR3 is built from 14 residues. Here the CDR3 DNA reads TGTGCCAGCAGTATACAGACAGGGCAGACTGAAGCTTTCTTT. Amino acid sequence: CASSIQTGQTEAFF.

The genes are TRBV9 and TRBJ1-3; 7 nucleotides match TRBD1. V was pared by 1 base and J by 0 bases, with 7 bases of the junction left unmatched. The germline V gene has CDR1 SGDLS and CDR2 YYNGEE. The CDR3 is made up of 17 amino acids. CDR3 amino acids: CASSVQGRGPSGNTIYF. As DNA, the CDR3 is TGTGCCAGCAGCGTACAGGGTAGGGGGCCCTCTGGAAACACCATATATTTT.

This clone was recorded only once. Here the CDR3 reads CASSLLSSYNEQFF. CDR3 DNA: TGTGCCAGCAGTTTATTGAGCTCCTACAATGAGCAGTTCTTC. The chain recombines TRBV27 with TRBJ2-1; D is unresolved. The CDR3 spans 14 residues. V gave up 1 base and J gave up 0 bases, with 4 bases separating them. Germline V gene data show CDR1 as MNHEY and CDR2 as SMNVEV (reference sequence).

V and J are TRBV5-4 and TRBJ1-2, with D hard to call. In germline, CDR1 is SGHNT, CDR2 YYREEE (reference sequence). The CDR3 covers 15 residues. V lost 2 bases, J lost 2 bases, and 13 bases lay in between. Here the CDR3 reads CASSFGSGSNYGYTF. The CDR3 DNA reads as TGTGCCAGCAGCTTTGGTTCGGGGTCCAACTATGGCTACACCTTC.

V and J are TRBV6-5 and TRBJ1-1; D call uncertain. The CDR3 loop spans 13 amino acids. Germline V lookup: CDR1 MNHEY, CDR2 SVGAGI. The ends were cut back, 2 bases at V and 6 bases at J, with 10 bases in the middle. CDR3 coding DNA: TGTGCCAGCAGTTACCTTTCGGTCTCTGAAGCTTTCTTT. Residues: CASSYLSVSEAFF.

J is TRBJ2-5 and V is TRBV5-1; D not resolved. With 0 bases removed from V and 5 bases from J, the gap between germline ends came to 8 bases. CDR1 and CDR2 (germline): SGHRS, YFSETQ. The CDR3 sequence is 13 residues long. CDR3 nucleotides: TGCGCCAGCAGCTTGGCCCCGGGTGAGACCCAGTACTTC. Translating gives CASSLAPGETQYF.

The V and J genes are TRBV2 and TRBJ1-6, with D possibly being TRBD1 (5 bases). This CDR3 has 17 residues. Germline V lookup: CDR1 SNHLY, CDR2 FYNNEI. V lost 4 bases and J lost 0, with 13 bases in between. CDR3 amino acids: CASSVYRTSSYNSPLHF. In DNA, the CDR3 is TGTGCCAGCAGTGTTTACCGGACAAGCTCCTATAATTCACCCCTCCACTTT. The full variable domain, rest sourced from reference TRBV2 and TRBJ1-6, is EPEVTQTPSHQVTQMGQEVILRCVPISNHLYFYWYRQILGQKVEFLVSFYNNEISEKSEIFDDQFSVERPDGSNFTLKIRSTKLEDSAMYFCASSVYRTSSYNSPLHFGNGTRLTVT.

The chain joins TRBV9 to TRBJ2-5; 8 bases agree with TRBD1. V shed 3 bases, J shed 5 bases, and the junction held 12 bases outside the gene matches. The CDR3 is 16 amino acids. Germline CDR1 SGDLS, CDR2 YYNGEE. The CDR3 DNA reads as TGTGCCAGCAGCGCCTCCCTCGGGACAGGCGGGGAGACCCAGTACTTC. It translates to CASSASLGTGGETQYF.